This entry is about one T cell receptor beta chain. This sample is drawn from a study of cytomegalovirus exposure and HLA in healthy donors. About the research overall: Assignment to the Caucasian-associated ancestry cluster applied to around 76% of the approximately 380 genotyped donors.

The ends were cut back, 6 bases at V and 0 bases at J, with 12 bases in the middle. Germline loops: CDR1 LNHDA, CDR2 SQIVND (reference sequence). CDR3 size: 15 residues. PCR involved 60 Vbeta and 13 Jbeta primers. Sequencing used immunoSEQ multiplex PCR; TCRdb keeps in-frame clones, though not all of them. The data hold 200,000 to 250,000 clones, with roughly 78% observed a single time. The chain uses TRBV19 and TRBJ1-5; D unresolved. The TCR comes from a boy between 5 and 17 years old in good health and CMV-seronegative. Sequencing used PBMCs. The DNA of the CDR3 is TGTGCCAGTAGCCAAGCCCTTTTTAGCAATCAGCCCCAGCATTTT. Protein: CASSQALFSNQPQHF. Based on the CDR3 plus reference TRBV19 and TRBJ1-5, the full variable domain is DGGITQSPKYLFRKEGQNVTLSCEQNLNHDAMYWYRQDPGQGLRLIYYSQIVNDFQKGDIAEGYSVSREKKESFPLTVTSAQKNPTAFYLCASSQALFSNQPQHFGDGTRLSIL.